The 30 T cell receptor beta chains below come from one sample, sequenced in a study of high-grade serous ovarian cancer treatment subgroups. Tumor tissue was taken before any definitive surgery or chemotherapy was given. The method was immunoSEQ multiplex PCR; TCRdb's version includes in-frame clones alone and lacks a portion of them. The sample holds some 27,000 clones, 80% to 90% seen once. What was sequenced was tumor tissue. These receptors came from a human donor with high-grade serous ovarian cancer.

The sample holds one count of this clone. J is TRBJ2-5 and V is TRBV7-9; D is possibly TRBD1 (5 bases). Trimming pared 5 bases from V and 2 bases from J, leaving 9 bases between. The CDR3 covers 13 residues. Germline lookup yields CDR1 SEHNR and CDR2 FQNEAQ (reference sequence). In DNA form, the CDR3 reads TGTGCCAGCAGCCTGGACACGCAAGAGACCCAGTACTTC. This codes for CASSLDTQETQYF.

This clone was observed a single time. The chain is built from TRBV5-6 and TRBJ2-3; TRBD2 is a possible D gene (7 bases). V lost 4 bases, J lost 4 bases, and 16 bases lay in between. Germline-derived CDR1 and CDR2 are SGHDT and YYEEEE. The CDR3 loop spans 15 amino acids. In DNA, the CDR3 is TGTGCCAGCAGCGCCTGGGGGGGGCCCGCAGATACGCAGTATTTT. Translated, it gives CASSAWGGPADTQYF.

J is TRBJ2-2 and V is TRBV19; weak D call: TRBD2 (6 bases). Germline V gene lookup returns CDR1 LNHDA and CDR2 SQIVND (reference sequence). This CDR3 is 16 amino acids long. V was shortened by 3 bases and J by 3 bases, with 14 bases between the two germline ends. CDR3 loop: CASSIRGTPYTGELFF. The CDR3 coding sequence is TGTGCCAGTAGTATCCGGGGGACGCCGTACACCGGGGAGCTGTTTTTT.

This chain uses TRBV7-9 with TRBJ2-7; the match to TRBD1 covers 9 bases. The CDR3 consists of 17 residues. After removal of 0 bases from V and 2 bases from J, the junction contained 8 bases not matched to a gene. Germline V gene lookup returns CDR1 SEHNR and CDR2 FQNEAQ (reference sequence). Written as DNA, the CDR3 is TGTGCCAGCAGCTTAGCGACAGGGGGGGCGGGCGCCTACGAGCAGTACTTC. Encoded protein: CASSLATGGAGAYEQYF.

This chain's CDR3 is CASSLPGDGYTF. CDR3 sequence (DNA): TGTGCCAGCAGTTTACCGGGGGATGGCTACACCTTC. This chain joins TRBV28 and TRBJ1-2; possible D gene TRBD1, 5 bases. The CDR3 spans 12 residues. The germline V gene has CDR1 MDHEN and CDR2 SYDVKM. Between the trimmed V and J ends, which lost 2 bases and 6 bases, there was a span of 7 bases.

Concerning this clone: At one boundary the junction diverges from the germline segment, which might be a read error. V is TRBV6-1 and J is TRBJ1-2; 8 nucleotides agree with TRBD1. The germline V gene has CDR1 MNHNS and CDR2 SASEGT. This CDR3 spans 14 amino acids. CDR3 bases: TGTGCCAGCACTGAAGGACAGGGTGGCTATGGCTACACCTTC. It encodes CASTEGQGGYGYTF.

This chain connects TRBV18 to TRBJ1-4; D not certain. CDR3 length equals 14 residues. V lost 2 bases to trimming and J lost 0 bases, with 4 bases between them. CDR1 is KGHSH and CDR2 is LQKENI in the germline V gene. The CDR3 protein is CASSPGPTNEKLFF. The CDR3 nucleotides read TGTGCCAGCTCACCAGGTCCAACTAATGAAAAACTGTTTTTT.

As for this clone: One junction end does not reproduce the germline sequence, and a read error may be involved. The chain uses TRBV6-1 and TRBJ1-5; no clear D gene. Looked up from germline, CDR1 is MNHNS and CDR2 is SASEGT. CDR3 length: 16 amino acids. DNA of the CDR3: TGTGCCAGCAGTGAAGTTAGTCGGGGTAGCAGTCAGCCCCAGCATTTT. Its translation is CASSEVSRGSSQPQHF.

The chain joins TRBV30 to TRBJ2-5; 13 nucleotides agree with TRBD2. The end of the DNA is better explained by TRBJ2-7, so the J call may be wrong. From germline, CDR1 is GTSNPN and CDR2 SVGIG (reference sequence). The CDR3 has 17 residues. The CDR3 here is CAWSPFPGLAGIYEQYF. In nucleotides, the CDR3 is TGTGCCTGGAGTCCCTTCCCGGGACTAGCGGGGATCTACGAGCAGTACTTC.

The gene calls are TRBV7-9 and TRBJ2-7; tentative D call: TRBD1 (5 bases). The CDR3 consists of 11 residues. Germline CDR1 is SEHNR and CDR2 is FQNEAQ (reference sequence). Trimming removed 1 base at V and 12 bases at J, with 10 bases between. CDR3 in DNA: TGTGCCAGCAGCTTAGAGCTCAGGGTGTACTTC. Its protein product is CASSLELRVYF.

This clone appeared a few times. The genes are TRBV19 and TRBJ1-2, with a possible D match to TRBD1 (6 bases). V lost 8 bases and J 8 bases, leaving 15 bases between the germline ends. The CDR3 runs to 12 residues. Germline V lookup: CDR1 LNHDA, CDR2 SQIVND (reference sequence). CDR3 sequence: CASGGRTDGYTF. The CDR3 DNA follows: TGTGCCAGTGGGGGCAGGACAGACGGCTACACCTTC.

The CDR3 nucleotides are TGTGCCAGCAGCTTACTCAGGGGAGAGACCCAGTACTTC. It yields the protein CASSLLRGETQYF. The rearrangement links TRBV11-1 to TRBJ2-5; TRBD1 is a possible D gene (6 bases). The CDR3 is made up of 13 amino acids. With 2 bases removed from V and 4 bases from J, the gap between germline ends came to 8 bases. Germline CDR1 SGHAT, CDR2 FQDESV (reference sequence).

The chain uses TRBV9 and TRBJ2-7; the D gene is possibly TRBD2 (5 bases). V lost 0 bases and J 3 bases, leaving 10 bases between the germline ends. Germline V gene lookup returns CDR1 SGDLS and CDR2 YYNGEE. This CDR3 comprises 14 residues. The CDR3 here is CASSVAEVSYEQYF. The DNA of the CDR3 is TGTGCCAGCAGCGTAGCGGAGGTCAGCTACGAGCAGTACTTC.

For the CDR3, the DNA is TGTGCCAGCTCACCTCGCCGGGACAAACCTGATGAGCAGTACTTC. Translated, it gives CASSPRRDKPDEQYF. V gene TRBV18 combines with J gene TRBJ2-7; perhaps TRBD1 as D (6 bases). The germline V and J ends were trimmed by 3 bases and 7 bases, with 19 bases remaining between them. This CDR3 region has 15 residues. The V gene's germline CDR1 is KGHSH and CDR2 LQKENI.

This sequence joins TRBV27 and TRBJ2-3, with 10 positions matching TRBD2. Germline V CDR1 and CDR2: MNHEY, SMNVEV (reference sequence). Losses at the gene ends were 10 bases for V and 1 base for J; bases not matched to a gene: 5. The CDR3 runs 14 residues. The CDR3 protein is CAINGLAGTDTQYF. The CDR3 DNA follows: TGTGCCATCAACGGACTAGCGGGCACAGATACGCAGTATTTT.

V and J are TRBV27 and TRBJ1-2; D is ambiguous. The CDR3 runs 14 residues. The germline gives CDR1 MNHEY, CDR2 SMNVEV (reference sequence). The V gene lost 1 base and the J gene lost 8 bases, with 14 bases spanning the gap. The CDR3 DNA is TGTGCCAGCAGTTTATGGACGGGATCAGGAGGCTACACCTTC. It codes for CASSLWTGSGGYTF.

This sequence joins TRBV15 and TRBJ2-5; D gene ambiguous. Trimming left V 1 base short and J 1 base short, with 10 bases between. The CDR3 loop spans 15 amino acids. The germline gives CDR1 LNHNV, CDR2 YYDKDF (reference sequence). This CDR3 is CATSRGAKPQETQYF. The CDR3 region has the DNA TGTGCCACCAGCAGAGGTGCGAAGCCCCAAGAGACCCAGTACTTC.

This sequence joins TRBV9 and TRBJ2-1, with 9 bases identical to TRBD2. Trimming at V came to 0 bases and at J to 2 bases, leaving 3 bases not matched to a gene. The V gene's germline CDR1 is SGDLS and CDR2 YYNGEE. The CDR3 runs 16 residues. CDR3 sequence: CASSVAVAGAYNEQFF. The CDR3 nucleotides read TGTGCCAGCAGCGTAGCCGTAGCGGGGGCCTACAATGAGCAGTTCTTC.

V usage is TRBV6-1 and J usage is TRBJ1-5; D is perhaps TRBD1 (5 bases). V was cut by 8 bases and J by 7 bases, with 9 bases left in between. Per germline, CDR1 MNHNS and CDR2 SASEGT. There are 11 residues in the CDR3. CDR3 DNA: TGTGCCAGCGCAGGGTTCCAGCCCCAGCATTTT. Protein: CASAGFQPQHF.

The chain is built from TRBV27 and TRBJ1-1; 8 bases are shared with TRBD1. This CDR3 is 15 amino acids long. The germline V gene encodes CDR1 MNHEY and CDR2 SMNVEV (reference sequence). Germline trimming cut 5 bases from V and 3 bases from J; bases unmatched to any gene: 8. CDR3 loop: CASSRDRRPYTEAFF. CDR3 sequence (DNA): TGTGCCAGCAGTAGGGACAGGCGCCCGTACACTGAAGCTTTCTTT.

The chain has TRBV28 and TRBJ2-7; 10 nucleotides line up with TRBD1. This CDR3 has 12 residues. Germline V gives CDR1 MDHEN, CDR2 SYDVKM. Trimming at V came to 6 bases and at J to 7 bases, leaving 3 bases not matched to a gene. CDR3 in amino acids: CASRMGQGEQYF. In DNA form, the CDR3 reads TGTGCCAGCAGAATGGGACAGGGGGAGCAGTACTTC.

This chain connects TRBV6-5 to TRBJ2-5, with a tentative D call TRBD1 (5 bases). Trimming removed 4 bases at V and 0 bases at J, with 12 bases between. In germline, CDR1 is MNHEY, CDR2 SVGAGI. There are 15 residues in the CDR3. The CDR3 here is CASSWSGKYQETQYF. The CDR3 region has the DNA TGTGCCAGCAGTTGGTCAGGGAAGTACCAAGAGACCCAGTACTTC.

The chain employs TRBV27 and TRBJ2-1, with D hard to call. Trimming shortened V by 8 bases and J by 8 bases, and 22 bases separated the two germline ends. Per germline, CDR1 MNHEY and CDR2 SMNVEV (reference sequence). There are 15 residues in the CDR3. CDR3 residues: CASGRGVPSSHEQFF. For the CDR3, the DNA is TGTGCCAGCGGTCGAGGTGTTCCAAGTTCGCATGAGCAGTTCTTC.

The chain links TRBV5-1 to TRBJ2-7; weak D call: TRBD1 (5 bases). Germline V lookup: CDR1 SGHRS, CDR2 YFSETQ. This CDR3 contains 14 residues. V was shortened by 2 bases and J by 3 bases, with 12 bases between the two germline ends. The CDR3 sequence is CASSLQETGYEQYF. The CDR3 nucleotides read TGCGCCAGCAGCTTACAGGAAACAGGCTACGAGCAGTACTTC.

Notes on this clone: One end of the junction fails to match germline, which may point to a read error. This chain joins TRBV7-7 and TRBJ2-7; D may be TRBD1 (5 bases). The germline gives CDR1 SSHAT, CDR2 FNYEAQ (reference sequence). This CDR3 has 15 amino acids. The CDR3 bases are TGTGCTAGCAGCCTGACACCAGGGCCGGTGTCCGAGCAGTACTTC. It is translated as CASSLTPGPVSEQYF.

The chain combines TRBV5-1 with TRBJ2-1, with TRBD1 matching 9 bases. The CDR3 spans 15 residues. CDR1 and CDR2 from the germline V gene are SGHRS and YFSETQ. V lost 1 base and J lost 8; bases outside the gene matches: 7. Written as DNA, the CDR3 is TGCGCCAGCAGCTTGAGGATTACAGGGGGCGATGAGCAGTTCTTC. It encodes CASSLRITGGDEQFF. The full variable domain, in which reference TRBV5-1 and TRBJ2-1 provide the parts outside the CDR3, is KAGVTQTPRYLIKTRGQQVTLSCSPISGHRSVSWYQQTPGQGLQFLFEYFSETQRNKGNFPGRFSGRQFSNSRSEMNVSTLELGDSALYLCASSLRITGGDEQFFGPGTRLTVL.

The sample holds a few counts of this clone. The chain joins TRBV27 to TRBJ1-5, with 7 bases identical to TRBD1. CDR3 length equals 15 residues. Germline V lookup: CDR1 MNHEY, CDR2 SMNVEV (reference sequence). V was clipped by 3 bases and J by 1 base; unmatched bases: 3. The CDR3 DNA is TGTGCCAGCAGTTTCCAGGGGGTGAGCAATCAGCCCCAGCATTTT. It is translated as CASSFQGVSNQPQHF.

The V gene is TRBV30, the J gene TRBJ1-2; the D gene is possibly TRBD1 (6 bases). Trimming removed 2 bases at V and 2 bases at J, with 15 bases between. Germline lookup yields CDR1 GTSNPN and CDR2 SVGIG (reference sequence). The length of the CDR3 is 15 residues. In nucleotides, the CDR3 is TGTGCCTGGAGTCCCCCGGGGGCGGGAAACTATGGCTACACCTTC. This gives the protein CAWSPPGAGNYGYTF.

The chain recombines TRBV4-1 with TRBJ1-4, with D possibly matching TRBD1 (6 bases). The germline V gene encodes CDR1 MGHRA and CDR2 YSYEKL. This CDR3 spans 16 amino acids. With 1 base removed from V and 4 bases from J, the gap between germline ends came to 13 bases. CDR3 amino acids: CASSQAGGSVNEKLFF. The DNA for the CDR3 is TGCGCCAGCAGCCAAGCCGGGGGCAGCGTTAATGAAAAACTGTTTTTT.

The chain uses TRBV5-1 and TRBJ2-2; maybe TRBD2 (6 bases). Per germline, CDR1 SGHRS and CDR2 YFSETQ. CDR3 length: 16 residues. Trimming stripped 0 bases from V and 0 bases from J, with 9 bases between. CDR3 amino acids: CASSLVGGANTGELFF. CDR3 bases: TGCGCCAGCAGCTTGGTGGGGGGAGCGAACACCGGGGAGCTGTTTTTT.